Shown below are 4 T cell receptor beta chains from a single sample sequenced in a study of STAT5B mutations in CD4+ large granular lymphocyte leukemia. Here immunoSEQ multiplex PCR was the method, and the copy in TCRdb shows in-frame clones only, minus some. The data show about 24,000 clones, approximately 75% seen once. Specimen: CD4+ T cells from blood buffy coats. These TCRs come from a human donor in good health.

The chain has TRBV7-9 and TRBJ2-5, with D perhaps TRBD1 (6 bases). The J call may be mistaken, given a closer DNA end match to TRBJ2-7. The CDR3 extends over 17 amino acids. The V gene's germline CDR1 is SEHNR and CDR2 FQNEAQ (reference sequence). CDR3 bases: TGTGCCAGCAGCCCCCGCCGACCCGGGACACCTTTTTACGAGCAGTACTTC. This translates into CASSPRRPGTPFYEQYF.

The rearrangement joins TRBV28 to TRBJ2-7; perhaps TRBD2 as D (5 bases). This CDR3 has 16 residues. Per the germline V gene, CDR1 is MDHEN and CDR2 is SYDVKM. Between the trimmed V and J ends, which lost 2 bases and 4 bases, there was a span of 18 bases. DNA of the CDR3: TGTGCCAGCAGTTTAAATCGGGGTTTTTTCCCTTACGAGCAGTACTTC. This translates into CASSLNRGFFPYEQYF.

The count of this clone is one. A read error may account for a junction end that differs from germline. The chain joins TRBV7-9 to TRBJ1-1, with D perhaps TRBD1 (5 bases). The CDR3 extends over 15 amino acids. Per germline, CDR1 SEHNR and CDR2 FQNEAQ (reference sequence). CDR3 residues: CASTEGNIGYTEAFF. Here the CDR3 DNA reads TGTGCGAGCACGGAGGGGAATATAGGGTACACTGAAGCTTTCTTT.

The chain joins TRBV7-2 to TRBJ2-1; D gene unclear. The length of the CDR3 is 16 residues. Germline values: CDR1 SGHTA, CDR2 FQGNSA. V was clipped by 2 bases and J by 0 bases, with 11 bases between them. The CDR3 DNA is TGTGCCAGCAGCTTAAGGGCGTTGAGCTCCTACAATGAGCAGTTCTTC. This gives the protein CASSLRALSSYNEQFF.